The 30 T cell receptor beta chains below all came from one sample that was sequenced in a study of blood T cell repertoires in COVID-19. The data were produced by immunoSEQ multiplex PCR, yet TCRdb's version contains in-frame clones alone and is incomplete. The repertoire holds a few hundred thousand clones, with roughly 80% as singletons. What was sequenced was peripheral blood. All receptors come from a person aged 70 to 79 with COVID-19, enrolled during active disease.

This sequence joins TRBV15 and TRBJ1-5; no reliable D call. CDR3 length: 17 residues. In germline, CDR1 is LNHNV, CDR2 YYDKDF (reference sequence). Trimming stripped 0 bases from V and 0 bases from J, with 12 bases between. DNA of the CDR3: TGTGCCACCAGCAGAGATATAGGAGTTGTTAGCAATCAGCCCCAGCATTTT. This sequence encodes CATSRDIGVVSNQPQHF.

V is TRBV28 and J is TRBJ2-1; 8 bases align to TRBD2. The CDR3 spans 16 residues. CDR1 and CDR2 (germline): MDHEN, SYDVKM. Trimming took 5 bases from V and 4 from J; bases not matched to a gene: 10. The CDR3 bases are TGTGCCAGCAGTGCCCCCGGGGGGGCGGGATACAATGAGCAGTTCTTC. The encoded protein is CASSAPGGAGYNEQFF.

The CDR3 region is CASSYSTGYDGYTF. For the CDR3, the DNA is TGTGCCAGCAGTTACTCGACAGGGTACGATGGCTACACCTTC. The V call is TRBV6-5, the J call TRBJ1-2, with TRBD1 identical over 7 bases. The CDR3 is 14 residues long. The V gene's germline CDR1 is MNHEY and CDR2 SVGAGI. The ends lost 0 bases at V and 6 bases at J; junction bases unmatched: 4.

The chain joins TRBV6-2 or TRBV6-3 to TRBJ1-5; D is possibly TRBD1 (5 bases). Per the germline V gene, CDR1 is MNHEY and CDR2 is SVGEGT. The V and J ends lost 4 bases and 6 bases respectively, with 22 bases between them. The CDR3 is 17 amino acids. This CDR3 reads CASSSPFGPGLGQPQHF. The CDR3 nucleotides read TGTGCCAGCAGTTCACCCTTTGGTCCAGGGCTTGGTCAGCCCCAGCATTTT.

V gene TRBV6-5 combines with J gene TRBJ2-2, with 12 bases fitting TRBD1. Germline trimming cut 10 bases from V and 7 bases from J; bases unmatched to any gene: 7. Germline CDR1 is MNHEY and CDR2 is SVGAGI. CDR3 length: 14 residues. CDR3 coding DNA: TGTGCCACCAGGGACAGGGGGCGAGGCGGGGAGCTGTTTTTT. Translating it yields CATRDRGRGGELFF.

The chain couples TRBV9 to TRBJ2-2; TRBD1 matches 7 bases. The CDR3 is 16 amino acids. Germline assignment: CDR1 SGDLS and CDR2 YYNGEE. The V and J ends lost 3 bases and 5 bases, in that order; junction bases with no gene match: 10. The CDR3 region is CASSGTRDRTTGELFF. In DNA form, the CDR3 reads TGTGCCAGCAGCGGGACCCGGGACAGAACTACCGGGGAGCTGTTTTTT.

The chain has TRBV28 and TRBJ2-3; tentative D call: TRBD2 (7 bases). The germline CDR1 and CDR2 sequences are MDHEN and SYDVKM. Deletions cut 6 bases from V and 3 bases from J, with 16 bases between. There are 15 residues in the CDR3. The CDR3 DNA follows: TGTGCCAGCAGCCCTACAGGGAGGGGAACAGATACGCAGTATTTT. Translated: CASSPTGRGTDTQYF.

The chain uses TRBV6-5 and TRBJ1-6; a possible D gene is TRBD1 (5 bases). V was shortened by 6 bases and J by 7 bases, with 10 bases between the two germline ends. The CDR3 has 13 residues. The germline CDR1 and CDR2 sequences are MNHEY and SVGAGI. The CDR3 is CASRGGSNSPLHF. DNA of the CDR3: TGTGCCAGCAGGGGGGGATCGAATTCACCCCTCCACTTT.

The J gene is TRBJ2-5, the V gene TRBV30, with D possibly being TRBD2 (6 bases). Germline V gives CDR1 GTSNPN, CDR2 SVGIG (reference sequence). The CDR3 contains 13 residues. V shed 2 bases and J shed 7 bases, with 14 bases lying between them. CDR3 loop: CAWSSGGDGTQYF. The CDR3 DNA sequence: TGTGCCTGGAGTTCTGGAGGGGACGGGACCCAGTACTTC.

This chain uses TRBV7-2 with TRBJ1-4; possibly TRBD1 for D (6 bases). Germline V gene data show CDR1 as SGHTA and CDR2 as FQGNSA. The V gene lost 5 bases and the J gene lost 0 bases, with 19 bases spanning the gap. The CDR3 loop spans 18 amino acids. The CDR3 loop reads CASSLTGTMATTNEKLFF. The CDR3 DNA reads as TGTGCCAGCAGCCTAACCGGGACAATGGCCACAACTAATGAAAAACTGTTTTTT.

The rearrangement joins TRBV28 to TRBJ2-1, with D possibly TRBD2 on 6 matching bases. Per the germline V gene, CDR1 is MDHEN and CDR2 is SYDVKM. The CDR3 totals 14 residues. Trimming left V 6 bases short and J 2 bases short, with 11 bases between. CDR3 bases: TGTGCCAGCAGCTTAGCGGTGGCCTACAATGAGCAGTTCTTC. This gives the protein CASSLAVAYNEQFF. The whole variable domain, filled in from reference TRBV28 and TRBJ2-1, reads DVKVTQSSRYLVKRTGEKVFLECVQDMDHENMFWYRQDPGLGLRLIYFSYDVKMKEKGDIPEGYSVSREKKERFSLILESASTNQTSMYLCASSLAVAYNEQFFGPGTRLTVL.

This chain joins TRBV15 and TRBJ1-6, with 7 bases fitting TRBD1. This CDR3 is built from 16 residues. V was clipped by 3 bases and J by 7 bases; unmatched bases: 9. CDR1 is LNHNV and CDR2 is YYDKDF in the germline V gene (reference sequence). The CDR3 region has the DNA TGTGCCACCAGCAGCCTTAGGGGGCAGGTGAATTCACCCCTCCACTTT. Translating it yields CATSSLRGQVNSPLHF.

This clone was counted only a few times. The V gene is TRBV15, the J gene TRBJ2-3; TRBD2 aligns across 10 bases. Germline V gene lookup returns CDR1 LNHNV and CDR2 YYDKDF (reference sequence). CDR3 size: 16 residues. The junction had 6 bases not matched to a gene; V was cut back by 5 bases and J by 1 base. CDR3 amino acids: CATSPGGLAGTDTQYF. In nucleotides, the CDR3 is TGTGCCACCAGCCCTGGCGGACTAGCGGGCACAGATACGCAGTATTTT.

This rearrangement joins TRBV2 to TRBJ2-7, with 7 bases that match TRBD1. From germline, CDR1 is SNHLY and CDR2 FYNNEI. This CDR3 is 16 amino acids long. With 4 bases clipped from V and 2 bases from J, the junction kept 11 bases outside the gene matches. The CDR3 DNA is TGTGCCAGCAGTGTTTACGATTCGGGACAGACCTACGAGCAGTACTTC. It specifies CASSVYDSGQTYEQYF.

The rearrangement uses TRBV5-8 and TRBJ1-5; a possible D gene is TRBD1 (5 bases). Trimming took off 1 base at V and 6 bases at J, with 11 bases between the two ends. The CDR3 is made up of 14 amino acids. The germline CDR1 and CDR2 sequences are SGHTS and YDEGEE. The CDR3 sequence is CASSLWGDGQPQHF. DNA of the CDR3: TGTGCCAGCAGCTTGTGGGGGGATGGTCAGCCCCAGCATTTT. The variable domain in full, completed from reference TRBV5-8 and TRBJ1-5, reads EAGVTQSPTHLIKTRGQQATLRCSPISGHTSVYWYQQALGLGLQFLLWYDEGEERNRGNFPPRFSGRQFPNYSSELNVNALELEDSALYLCASSLWGDGQPQHFGDGTRLSIL.

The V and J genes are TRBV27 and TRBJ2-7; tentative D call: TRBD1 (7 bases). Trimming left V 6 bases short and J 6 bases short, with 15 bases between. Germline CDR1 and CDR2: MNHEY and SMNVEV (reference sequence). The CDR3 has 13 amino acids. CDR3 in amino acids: CASRRPGGGEQYF. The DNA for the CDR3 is TGTGCCAGCAGACGACCAGGGGGAGGCGAGCAGTACTTC.

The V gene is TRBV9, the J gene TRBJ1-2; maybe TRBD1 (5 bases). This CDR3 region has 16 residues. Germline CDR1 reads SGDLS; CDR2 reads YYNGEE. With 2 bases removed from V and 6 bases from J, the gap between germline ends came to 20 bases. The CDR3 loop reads CASSVWSRAGGDGYTF. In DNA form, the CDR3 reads TGTGCCAGCAGCGTCTGGTCTCGGGCGGGGGGAGATGGCTACACCTTC.

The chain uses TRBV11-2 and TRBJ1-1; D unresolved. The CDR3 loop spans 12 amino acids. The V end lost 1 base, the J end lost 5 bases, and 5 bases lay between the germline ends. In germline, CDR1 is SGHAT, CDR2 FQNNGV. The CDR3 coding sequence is TGTGCCAGCAGCTTAGTTGCGACTGAAGCTTTCTTT. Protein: CASSLVATEAFF.

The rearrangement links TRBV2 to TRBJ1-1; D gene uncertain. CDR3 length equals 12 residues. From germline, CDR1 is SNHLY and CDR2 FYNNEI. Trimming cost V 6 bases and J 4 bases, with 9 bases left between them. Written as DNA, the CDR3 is TGTGCCAGCAGGGGAGGTTTCACTGAAGCTTTCTTT. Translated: CASRGGFTEAFF.

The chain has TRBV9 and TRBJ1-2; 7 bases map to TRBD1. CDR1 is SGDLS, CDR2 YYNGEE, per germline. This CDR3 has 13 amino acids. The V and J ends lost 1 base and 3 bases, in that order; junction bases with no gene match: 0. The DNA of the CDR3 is TGTGCCAGCAGCGTACAGGGGGACTATGGCTACACCTTC. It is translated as CASSVQGDYGYTF.

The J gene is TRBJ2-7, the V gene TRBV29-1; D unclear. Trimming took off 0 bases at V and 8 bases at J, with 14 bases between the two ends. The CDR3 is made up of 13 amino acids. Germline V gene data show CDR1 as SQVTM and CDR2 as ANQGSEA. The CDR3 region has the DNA TGCAGCGTTGAAGATTCAGTAATTATGAAGCAGTACTTC. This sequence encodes CSVEDSVIMKQYF.

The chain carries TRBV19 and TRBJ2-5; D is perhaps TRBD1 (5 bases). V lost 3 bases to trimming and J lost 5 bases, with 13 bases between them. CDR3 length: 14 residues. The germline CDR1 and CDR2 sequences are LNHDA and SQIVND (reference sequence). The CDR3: CASSIQGRVETQYF. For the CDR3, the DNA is TGTGCCAGTAGTATTCAGGGTAGAGTGGAGACCCAGTACTTC.

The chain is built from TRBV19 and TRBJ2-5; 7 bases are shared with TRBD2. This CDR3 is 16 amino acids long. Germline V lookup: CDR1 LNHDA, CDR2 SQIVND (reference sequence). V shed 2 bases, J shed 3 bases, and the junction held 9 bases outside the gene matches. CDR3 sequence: CASSIMSSGAEETQYF. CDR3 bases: TGTGCCAGTAGTATAATGTCTAGCGGCGCTGAAGAGACCCAGTACTTC.

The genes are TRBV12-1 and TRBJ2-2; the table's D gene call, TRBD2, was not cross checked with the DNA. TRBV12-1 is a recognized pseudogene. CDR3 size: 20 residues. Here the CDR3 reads CASSSSKTSGGPSNTGELFF. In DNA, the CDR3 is TGTGCCAGCAGCTCCAGTAAGACTAGCGGGGGCCCATCGAACACCGGGGAGCTGTTTTTT.

CDR3 coding DNA: TGTGCCAGAAGCGAAGAGCGGGAGACTAGCGAGCAGTACTTC. The encoded protein is CARSEERETSEQYF. The genes are TRBV5-3 and TRBJ2-7; 8 nucleotides match TRBD2. TRBV5-3 is an ORF for which the function is uncertain. Trimming at V came to 4 bases and at J to 6 bases, leaving 9 bases not matched to a gene. The CDR3 loop spans 14 amino acids.

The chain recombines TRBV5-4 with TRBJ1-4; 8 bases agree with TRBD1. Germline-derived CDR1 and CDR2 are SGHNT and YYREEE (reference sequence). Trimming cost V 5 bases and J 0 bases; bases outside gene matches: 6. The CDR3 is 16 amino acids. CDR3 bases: TGTGCCAGCAGTTGGGGACAGGATGCAACTAATGAAAAACTGTTTTTT. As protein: CASSWGQDATNEKLFF.

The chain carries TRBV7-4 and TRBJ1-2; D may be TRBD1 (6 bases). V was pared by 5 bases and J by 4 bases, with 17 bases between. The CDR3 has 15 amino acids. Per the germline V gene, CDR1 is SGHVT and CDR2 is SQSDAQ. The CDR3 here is CASSARDRYLYGYTF. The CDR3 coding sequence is TGTGCCAGCAGCGCCCGAGACAGGTACCTCTATGGCTACACCTTC.

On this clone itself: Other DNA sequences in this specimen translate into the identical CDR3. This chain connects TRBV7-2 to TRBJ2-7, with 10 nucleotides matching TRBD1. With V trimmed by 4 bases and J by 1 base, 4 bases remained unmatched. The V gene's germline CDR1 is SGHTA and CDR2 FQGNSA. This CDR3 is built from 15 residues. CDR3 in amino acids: CASSSRQGASYEQYF. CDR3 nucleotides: TGTGCCAGCAGCTCGCGACAGGGGGCTTCCTACGAGCAGTACTTC.

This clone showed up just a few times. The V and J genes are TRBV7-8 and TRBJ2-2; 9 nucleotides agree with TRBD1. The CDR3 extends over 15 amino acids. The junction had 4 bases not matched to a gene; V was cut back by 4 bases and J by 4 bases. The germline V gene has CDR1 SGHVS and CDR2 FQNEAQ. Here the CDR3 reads CASSSRDRATGELFF. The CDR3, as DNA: TGTGCCAGCAGCTCCCGGGACAGGGCCACCGGGGAGCTGTTTTTT.

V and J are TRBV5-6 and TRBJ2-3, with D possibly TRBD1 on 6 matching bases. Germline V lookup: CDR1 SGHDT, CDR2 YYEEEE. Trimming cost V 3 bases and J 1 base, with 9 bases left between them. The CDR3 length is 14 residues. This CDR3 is CASSWGQRTDTQYF. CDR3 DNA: TGTGCCAGCAGCTGGGGACAACGCACAGATACGCAGTATTTT.